The 20 T cell receptor beta chains listed next were all sequenced from one sample in a study of tumor-infiltrating lymphocytes in oesophageal squamous cell carcinoma. TCRdb reprocessed the PCR reads with MiXCR, giving one entry per CDR3 protein. Of 20,000 or so distinct CDR3 sequences detected, about 40% appear once; the ten largest clones hold under 20%. Sequenced: normal esophageal tissue next to the tumor. The receptors were gathered from a female donor with esophageal squamous cell carcinoma.

This clonotype was observed at least ten times. The chain joins TRBV5-4 to TRBJ2-3; unclear D gene. CDR1 and CDR2 (germline): SGHNT, YYREEE (reference sequence). Trimming cost V 1 base and J 3 bases, with 9 bases left between them. The CDR3 spans 14 residues. CDR3 residues: CASSLWADTDTQYF. In DNA, the CDR3 is TGTGCCAGCAGCTTGTGGGCAGATACAGATACGCAGTATTTT.

This clonotype showed up many times. The genes are TRBV6-1 and TRBJ2-7, with TRBD2 matching over 8 bases. The CDR3 extends over 15 amino acids. J lost 0 bases, V lost 5 bases, and 6 bases had no gene match. Germline V gene sequence: CDR1 MNHNS, CDR2 SASEGT. The CDR3 bases are TGTGCCAGCAGTTCACGGGGGGGAGTCTCCTACGAGCAGTACTTC. It encodes CASSSRGGVSYEQYF.

The chain recombines TRBV5-4 with TRBJ2-5; TRBD2 aligns across 13 bases. The germline V gene has CDR1 SGHNT and CDR2 YYREEE (reference sequence). V was clipped by 4 bases and J by 11 bases; unmatched bases: 20. The CDR3 has 18 residues. The CDR3 DNA follows: TGTGCCAGCAGCCCGGGAGGGGTACTAGCGGGAGGGCGCCGGGAGCAGTACTTC. It is translated as CASSPGGVLAGGRREQYF.

This clonotype qualifies as medium-sized (0.01 to 0.1%). The rearrangement links TRBV12-3 or TRBV12-4 to TRBJ1-1; D is possibly TRBD1 (5 bases). V lost 5 bases and J 4 bases, leaving 11 bases between the germline ends. The CDR3 is made up of 13 amino acids. The CDR3 DNA sequence: TGTGCCAGCAGTCCTCAGACAGCCACTGAAGCTTTCTTT. Its protein product is CASSPQTATEAFF.

This clonotype was recorded many times. The genes are TRBV5-1 and TRBJ2-2; D is possibly TRBD1 or TRBD2 (6 bases each). Germline V gives CDR1 SGHRS, CDR2 YFSETQ. The V gene lost 5 bases and the J gene lost 2 bases, with 13 bases spanning the gap. CDR3 length equals 15 residues. CDR3 protein: CASRGGISNTGELFF. CDR3 DNA sequence: TGCGCCAGCAGGGGGGGCATTTCTAACACCGGGGAGCTGTTTTTT. Supplemented by reference TRBV5-1 and TRBJ2-2, the full variable domain reads KAGVTQTPRYLIKTRGQQVTLSCSPISGHRSVSWYQQTPGQGLQFLFEYFSETQRNKGNFPGRFSGRQFSNSRSEMNVSTLELGDSALYLCASRGGISNTGELFFGEGSRLTVL.

This clonotype has just a few counts. This chain links TRBV9 with TRBJ2-7, with 7 bases fitting TRBD2. The CDR3 sequence is 14 residues long. J was trimmed by 3 bases and V by 2 bases; bases with no gene match: 5. From germline, CDR1 is SGDLS and CDR2 YYNGEE. The CDR3: CASSVGGGDYEQYF. CDR3 nucleotide sequence: TGTGCCAGCAGCGTTGGGGGAGGGGACTACGAGCAGTACTTC.

By sample fraction, this clonotype is medium-sized. The genes are TRBV7-9 and TRBJ2-5, with D perhaps TRBD1 (5 bases). The germline V gene has CDR1 SEHNR and CDR2 FQNEAQ (reference sequence). The CDR3 runs to 12 residues. V shed 8 bases and J shed 3 bases, with 10 bases lying between them. In DNA, the CDR3 is TGTGCCAGCGCGGTCAGGGAAGAGACCCAGTACTTC. Translating gives CASAVREETQYF.

The V call is TRBV7-2, the J call TRBJ2-1, with 8 positions matching TRBD2. The J call is uncertain, as TRBJ2-7 better fits the DNA end. CDR3 length: 14 amino acids. Germline CDR1 is SGHTA and CDR2 is FQGNSA. CDR3 protein: CASSLASGIYEQYF. The CDR3 bases are TGTGCCAGCAGCTTAGCTAGCGGGATCTACGAGCAGTACTTC.

This clonotype is judged medium-sized (0.01 to 0.1%). The chain employs TRBV12-5 and TRBJ2-3; 11 nucleotides match TRBD1. V shed 4 bases and J 4 bases; nucleotides not matched to a gene: 7. The CDR3 spans 16 residues. CDR1 is LGHNT, CDR2 FRNRAP, per germline. The CDR3 nucleotides read TGTGCTAGTGGTTCTGGACAGGGGGCTGTCTCAGATACGCAGTATTTT. Protein sequence: CASGSGQGAVSDTQYF.

This clonotype was observed at least ten times. V usage is TRBV6-6 and J usage is TRBJ1-6; no firm D call. V lost 2 bases and J lost 16, with 9 bases in between. Per germline, CDR1 MNHNY and CDR2 SVGAGI (reference sequence). The CDR3 runs to 11 residues. CDR3: CASSYRGPLHF. The CDR3 DNA reads as TGTGCCAGCAGTTACAGAGGGCCACTCCACTTT.

This sequence joins TRBV7-8 and TRBJ2-5, with D perhaps matching TRBD2 (6 bases). The DNA end is a closer match to TRBJ2-1, so the J assignment may be wrong. This CDR3 is built from 13 residues. Looked up from germline, CDR1 is SGHVS and CDR2 is FQNEAQ. CDR3 coding DNA: TGTGCCAGCAGCTTCACGGGGGAAGAGACCCAGTTCTTC. Amino acid sequence: CASSFTGEETQFF.

The chain uses TRBV6-8 and TRBJ2-3; D not resolved. Germline V lookup: CDR1 MNHGY, CDR2 SAAAGT. CDR3 size: 14 residues. The V gene lost 5 bases and the J gene lost 0 bases, with 9 bases spanning the gap. The DNA of the CDR3 is TGTGCCAGCAGTCCCACCGATAGCACAGATACGCAGTATTTT. It codes for CASSPTDSTDTQYF.

This clonotype has just a few counts. V is TRBV5-3 and J is TRBJ2-5; maybe TRBD1 (6 bases). TRBV5-3 is annotated as an ORF whose role is uncertain. Trimming removed 9 bases at V and 4 bases at J, with 16 bases between. The CDR3 sequence is 13 residues long. The CDR3: CATAQGPGETQYF. In nucleotides, the CDR3 is TGTGCCACCGCACAGGGTCCAGGAGAGACCCAGTACTTC.

This chain joins TRBV7-9 and TRBJ2-1; 8 nucleotides line up with TRBD2. Unmatched junction bases numbered 11, after V lost 1 base and J lost 9 bases. CDR1 and CDR2 from the germline V gene are SEHNR and FQNEAQ (reference sequence). This CDR3 spans 16 amino acids. CDR3 coding DNA: TGTGCCAGCAGCTTAGATGGGGGACTAGTAGGAGGTGAGCAGTTCTTC. Translating it yields CASSLDGGLVGGEQFF.

A note on this clonotype: Without the conserved terminal phenylalanine or tryptophan, this CDR3 likely stems from a read error. It is unclear where the CDR3 begins or ends on the DNA, so no DNA is shown, and the CDR3 is as TCRdb lists it. The chain couples TRBV7-2 to TRBJ2-4; TRBD1, the table's D call, lacks a check against the DNA. The CDR3 is 12 amino acids in total, end residues counted. In germline, CDR1 is SGHTA, CDR2 FQGNSA. This CDR3 is CASSPYGTGAIL.

This clonotype was seen ten or more times. The chain recombines TRBV6-1 with TRBJ2-1; 7 positions agree with TRBD1. The V gene end was trimmed by 5 bases and the J gene end by 7 bases; junction bases not matched to a gene: 8. Germline V gives CDR1 MNHNS, CDR2 SASEGT. CDR3 size: 14 residues. As DNA, the CDR3 is TGTGCCAGCAGTTCCAGGGGGTCGGCAAATGAGCAGTTCTTC. Its protein is CASSSRGSANEQFF.

Only one count was recorded for this clonotype. The chain combines TRBV9 with TRBJ2-1, with 15 bases lining up with TRBD2. The DNA matches TRBJ2-7 better at its end, which makes the J call doubtful. From germline, CDR1 is SGDLS and CDR2 YYNGEE. This CDR3 is built from 15 residues. The CDR3 DNA sequence: TGTGCCAGCAGCCGGACTAGCGGGGGGGCCTACGAGCAGTACTTC. Translating gives CASSRTSGGAYEQYF.

This clonotype is labeled as medium-sized. This sequence joins TRBV11-1 and TRBJ2-1; possible D gene TRBD2, 5 bases. The germline gives CDR1 SGHAT, CDR2 FQDESV (reference sequence). This CDR3 is 14 amino acids long. V lost 3 bases, J lost 7 bases, and 13 bases lay in between. The CDR3 sequence is CASSLPGIGNEQFF. The DNA for the CDR3 is TGTGCCAGCAGCTTGCCGGGAATAGGTAATGAGCAGTTCTTC.

The chain joins TRBV6-1 to TRBJ2-3; 9 bases are a match to TRBD2. With V trimmed by 5 bases and J by 8 bases, 11 bases remained unmatched. In germline, CDR1 is MNHNS, CDR2 SASEGT. The CDR3 has 15 amino acids. The DNA for the CDR3 is TGTGCCAGCAGTTGGAGTTTAGCGGGAGACGCTACGCAGTATTTT. Translated, it gives CASSWSLAGDATQYF.

The rearrangement joins TRBV6-2 or TRBV6-3 to TRBJ2-3; perhaps TRBD1 as D (6 bases). Germline CDR1 is MNHEY and CDR2 is SVGEGT. CDR3 length: 14 amino acids. The germline V and J ends were trimmed by 6 bases and 0 bases, with 10 bases remaining between them. CDR3 residues: CASRGTFSTDTQYF. In DNA form, the CDR3 reads TGTGCCAGCAGGGGGACATTTAGCACAGATACGCAGTATTTT.